This T cell receptor (beta chain) is from a study of T cells after yellow fever vaccination. Study findings and constraints: Abundant clonotypes from the bulk population could have been carried over as contaminants into FACS-sorted repertoires. Detected again after the booster were most primary-vaccination clones, at 95% to 98% CD4 and 80% to 90% CD8.

As to this clonotype: Its antigen remains unidentified.

TCR cDNA was made by 5'RACE template switching, adding a universal primer site and UMIs. TCRdb independently ran MiXCR on the 5' RACE reads; one entry per CDR3 protein. The sample gives a few hundred thousand distinct CDR3 sequences, around 16% of which show up once; around 16% is in the top ten. Per the germline V gene, CDR1 is MDHEN and CDR2 is SYDVKM. This CDR3 is built from 14 residues. V was trimmed by 7 bases and J by 3 bases, leaving 12 bases between them. This receptor was obtained from a man between 18 and 29 years old who received the YFV17D yellow fever vaccine. The chain combines TRBV28 with TRBJ2-2; D unresolved. The material sequenced was PBMCs, taken 5 days after the first yellow fever vaccination. The CDR3 here is CASTPVGHTGELFF. CDR3 nucleotides: TGTGCCAGCACCCCGGTAGGGCACACCGGGGAGCTGTTTTTT. The full variable domain, rest sourced from reference TRBV28 and TRBJ2-2, is DVKVTQSSRYLVKRTGEKVFLECVQDMDHENMFWYRQDPGLGLRLIYFSYDVKMKEKGDIPEGYSVSREKKERFSLILESASTNQTSMYLCASTPVGHTGELFFGEGSRLTVL.